The clone carrying this T cell receptor (beta chain) was counted a few times. Its target is not known. The CDR3 sequence is 13 residues long. Germline CDR1 is SEHNR and CDR2 is FQNEAQ (reference sequence). Trimming removed 5 bases at V and 5 bases at J, with 12 bases between. These data are taken from a study of T cells after yellow fever vaccination. General observations from the study: The secondary response was weaker, and its peak arrived faster, on day 5 versus 15. Abundant clonotypes (contaminants from the bulk population) could be present in FACS-sorted repertoires.

5'RACE template switching generated TCR cDNA, adding a universal primer site and UMIs. MiXCR, applied by TCRdb to the 5' RACE reads, yields one record per CDR3 protein. This table has tens of thousands of distinct CDR3 sequences, 7.5% to 8% appearing once. The chain has TRBV7-9 and TRBJ1-1, with D perhaps TRBD1 (5 bases). The TCR was taken from a man aged 25-45 years who received the YFV17D yellow fever vaccine. The material sequenced was CD8+ T cells sorted from PBMCs, taken on the day of the yellow fever booster vaccination. Written as DNA, the CDR3 is TGTGCCAGCAGCCTTCAGGGTGGGACTGAAGCTTTCTTT. This gives the protein CASSLQGGTEAFF. Drawing the rest from reference TRBV7-9 and TRBJ1-1, the complete variable domain is DTGVSQNPRHKITKRGQNVTFRCDPISEHNRLYWYRQTLGQGPEFLTYFQNEAQLEKSRLLSDRFSAERPKGSFSTLEIQRTEQGDSAMYLCASSLQGGTEAFFGQGTRLTVV.